The clone carrying this T cell receptor (beta chain) has more than one count but fewer than ten. The antigen is unknown. TCRdb called the reads again in MiXCR, with one record for every CDR3 protein. Here the sample spans about 830,000 distinct CDR3 sequences, about 33% being singletons. V was pared by 3 bases and J by 5 bases, with 13 bases of the junction left unmatched. Germline CDR1 and CDR2: MNHEY and SMNVEV (reference sequence). The CDR3 contains 17 residues. This sample was taken from a study of T cell repertoires in cytomegalovirus infection. Study context: Recently identified HLA-C-restricted CMV epitopes and well-studied HLA-B-restricted CMV epitopes were used by the study. Study-level points and caveats: HLA-C-restricted CMV-specific TCR beta clonotypes prevailed in the ex vivo response.

V usage is TRBV27 and J usage is TRBJ2-5; 9 bases map to TRBD1. The origin of this receptor is a human donor in good health (CMV status not recorded). Some clones in this sample may be carry-over from other donors' samples. The sequenced sample was cultured CD8+ T cells from PBMCs, obtained from culture after CMV antigen stimulation. The DNA of the CDR3 is TGTGCCAGCAGTTTGGTCGGCCAGGACAGGGGATTTGAGACCCAGTACTTC. Translated: CASSLVGQDRGFETQYF.